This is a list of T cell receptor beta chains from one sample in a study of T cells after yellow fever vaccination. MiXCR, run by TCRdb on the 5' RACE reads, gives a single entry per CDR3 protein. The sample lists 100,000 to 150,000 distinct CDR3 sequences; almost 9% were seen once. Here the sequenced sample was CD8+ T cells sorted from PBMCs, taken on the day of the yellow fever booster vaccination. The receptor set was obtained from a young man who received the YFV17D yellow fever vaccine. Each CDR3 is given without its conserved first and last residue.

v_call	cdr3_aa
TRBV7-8	ASSLTGTSGVEQY
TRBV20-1	SARDARAYEKLF
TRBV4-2	ASSHRFRGIEDEKLF
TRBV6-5	ASSYSRTGGTGELF
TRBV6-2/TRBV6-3	ASSHGGQETQY
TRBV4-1	ASSQGPGEGYGYT
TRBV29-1	SVEDWTVQETQY
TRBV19	ASSIRGEAEAF
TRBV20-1	SARELVRSSWKTQY
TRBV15	ATSRDLETGGFPQH
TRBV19	ASILGGAEAF
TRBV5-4	ASSSWTGDFYGYT
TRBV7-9	ASSPSPGGLNEKLF
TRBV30	AWSLSTYEQY
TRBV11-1	ASSKQVLGGRHNEQF
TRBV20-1	SARDDYEQY
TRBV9	ASSAGTGLWGYT
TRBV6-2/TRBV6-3	AIGGRERGETQY
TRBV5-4	ASSLAGGYT
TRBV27	ASTEFYGTEAF
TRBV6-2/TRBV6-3	ASNPSTGWNEQY
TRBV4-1	ASSQGASFYEQY
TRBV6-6	ASSSLRTAPQETQY
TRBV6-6	ASSYSSTVAIQY
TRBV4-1	ASSLNRANGAF
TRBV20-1	SAEVGNATNEKLF
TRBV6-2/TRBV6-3	ASTLGLVSLNEQF
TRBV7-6	ASSSPRSDGGEDEQF
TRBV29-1	SVIAGSYGYT
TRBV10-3	AIRGTEFYEQY
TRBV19	ASKKGVEGYT
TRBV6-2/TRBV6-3	ASSYGGFFQPQH
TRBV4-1	ASSHPGMNTEAF
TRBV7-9	ASSLSETQY
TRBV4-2	ASSQGSLIPPNTDTQY
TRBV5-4	ASLGSGANVLT
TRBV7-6	ASTTGSSYEQY
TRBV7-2	ASSLAPGTDTQY
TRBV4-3	ASSQTEARSVDEKLF
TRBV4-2	ASSQSSPGYNEQF
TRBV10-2	ASMRLVTYNEQF
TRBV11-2	ASSSNTEAF
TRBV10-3	AISERASGEEDTQY
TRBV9	ASSGTSGGNTGELF
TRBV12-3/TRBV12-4	ASSLFGNTAASEHTNTGELF
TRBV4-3	ASSQDFYGYT
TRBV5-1	ASSFSNPADTQY
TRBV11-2	ASSPTWGPGANVLT
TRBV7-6	ASSPDRGDEQF
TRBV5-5	ASSWRQGTPGELF
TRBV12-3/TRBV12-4	ASSLGDVGNEQF
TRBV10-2	ASEENTEAF
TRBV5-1	ASSLELAGADTQY
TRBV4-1	ASSQVSGAGGWPLH